Detailed here is one T cell receptor beta chain. With 2 bases clipped from V and 9 bases from J, the junction kept 16 bases outside the gene matches. The CDR3 spans 17 residues. Germline V gene data show CDR1 as SGHTA and CDR2 as FQGTGA. This entry comes from a study of cytomegalovirus exposure and HLA in healthy donors. The PCR contained 60 Vbeta and 13 Jbeta primers. Generated by immunoSEQ multiplex PCR, the TCRdb table keeps only in-frame clones and is missing some. The table includes approximately 210,000 clones, 82% detected once. Sample: PBMCs. V gene TRBV7-3 combines with J gene TRBJ2-1, with 7 bases lining up with TRBD2. The clonotype comes from a man aged 35 to 55 in good health and CMV-seropositive. The CDR3 coding sequence is TGTGCCAGCAGCTTATTCTCCGGGAGGTTACCCACGATTGAGCAGTTCTTC. It is translated as CASSLFSGRLPTIEQFF.